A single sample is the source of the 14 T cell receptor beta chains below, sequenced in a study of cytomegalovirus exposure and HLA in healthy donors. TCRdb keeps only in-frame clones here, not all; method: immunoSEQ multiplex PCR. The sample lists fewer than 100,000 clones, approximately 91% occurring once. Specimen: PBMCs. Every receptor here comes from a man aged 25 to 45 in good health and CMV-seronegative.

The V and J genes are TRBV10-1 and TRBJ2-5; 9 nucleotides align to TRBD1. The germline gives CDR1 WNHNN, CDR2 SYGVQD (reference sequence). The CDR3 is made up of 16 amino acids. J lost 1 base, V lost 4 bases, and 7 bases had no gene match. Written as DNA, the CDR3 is TGCGCCAGCAGTGCTGGGACAGGGAGAACCCAAGAGACCCAGTACTTC. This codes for CASSAGTGRTQETQYF.

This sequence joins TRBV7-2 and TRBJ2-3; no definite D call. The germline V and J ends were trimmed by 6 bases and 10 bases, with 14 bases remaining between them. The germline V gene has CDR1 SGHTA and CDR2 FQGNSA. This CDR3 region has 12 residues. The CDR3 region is CASSSDWRPQYF. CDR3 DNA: TGTGCCAGCAGTTCCGACTGGCGCCCGCAGTATTTT.

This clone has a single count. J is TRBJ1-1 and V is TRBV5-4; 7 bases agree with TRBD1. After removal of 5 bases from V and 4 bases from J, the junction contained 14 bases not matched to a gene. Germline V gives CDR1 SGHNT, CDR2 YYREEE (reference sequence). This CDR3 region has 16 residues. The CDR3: CASSRVGGGGFTEAFF. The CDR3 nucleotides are TGTGCCAGCAGTAGGGTAGGGGGCGGTGGGTTCACTGAAGCTTTCTTT.

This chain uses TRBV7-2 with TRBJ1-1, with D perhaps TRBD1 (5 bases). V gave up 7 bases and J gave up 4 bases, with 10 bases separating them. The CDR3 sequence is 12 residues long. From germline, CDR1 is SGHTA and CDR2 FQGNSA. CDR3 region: CASTRQGTEAFF. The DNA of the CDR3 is TGTGCCAGCACCCGTCAGGGCACTGAAGCTTTCTTT. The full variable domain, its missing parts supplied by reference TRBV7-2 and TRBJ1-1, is GAGVSQSPSNKVTEKGKDVELRCDPISGHTALYWYRQSLGQGLEFLIYFQGNSAPDKSGLPSDRFSAERTGGSVSTLTIQRTQQEDSAVYLCASTRQGTEAFFGQGTRLTVV.

Here the CDR3 DNA reads TGTGCCAGCAGTTTAATTTTTTGGGACACCCTCGACCCAAGCTCCTACGAGCAGTACTTC. It encodes CASSLIFWDTLDPSSYEQYF. The genes are TRBV28 and TRBJ2-7; D possibly corresponds to TRBD1 (6 bases). There are 20 residues in the CDR3. Germline assignment: CDR1 MDHEN and CDR2 SYDVKM. Trimming took 2 bases from V and 0 from J, leaving 26 bases between them.

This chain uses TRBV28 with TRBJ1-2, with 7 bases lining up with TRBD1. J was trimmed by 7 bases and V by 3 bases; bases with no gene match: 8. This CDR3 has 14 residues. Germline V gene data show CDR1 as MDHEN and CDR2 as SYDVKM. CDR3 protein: CASSFTGERGGYTF. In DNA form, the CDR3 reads TGTGCCAGCAGTTTCACAGGGGAGAGAGGTGGCTACACCTTC.

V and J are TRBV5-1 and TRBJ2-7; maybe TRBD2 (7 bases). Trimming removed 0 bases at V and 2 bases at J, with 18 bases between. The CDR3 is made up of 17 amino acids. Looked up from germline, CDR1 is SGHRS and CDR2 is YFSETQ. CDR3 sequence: CASSLAAGAPDPYEQYF. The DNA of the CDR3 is TGCGCCAGCAGCTTGGCGGCGGGGGCCCCCGATCCCTACGAGCAGTACTTC.

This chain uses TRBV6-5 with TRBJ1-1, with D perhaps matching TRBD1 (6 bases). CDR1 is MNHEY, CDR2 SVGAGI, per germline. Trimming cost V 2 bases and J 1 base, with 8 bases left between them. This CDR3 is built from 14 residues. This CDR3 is CASSYQTGNTEAFF. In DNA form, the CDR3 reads TGTGCCAGCAGTTACCAGACAGGGAACACTGAAGCTTTCTTT.

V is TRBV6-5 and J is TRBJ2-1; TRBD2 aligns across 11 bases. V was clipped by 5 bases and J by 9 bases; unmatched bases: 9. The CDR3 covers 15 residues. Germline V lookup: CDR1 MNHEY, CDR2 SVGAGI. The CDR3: CASSPRLAGNSEQFF. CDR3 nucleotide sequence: TGTGCCAGCAGTCCCAGACTAGCGGGAAATTCTGAGCAGTTCTTC.

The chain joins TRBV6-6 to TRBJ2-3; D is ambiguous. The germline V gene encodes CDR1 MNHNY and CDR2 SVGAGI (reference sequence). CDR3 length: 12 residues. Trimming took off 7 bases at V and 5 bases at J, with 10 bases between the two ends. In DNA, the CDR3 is TGTGCCAGCAATCCTGCAGGAGATACGCAGTATTTT. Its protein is CASNPAGDTQYF.

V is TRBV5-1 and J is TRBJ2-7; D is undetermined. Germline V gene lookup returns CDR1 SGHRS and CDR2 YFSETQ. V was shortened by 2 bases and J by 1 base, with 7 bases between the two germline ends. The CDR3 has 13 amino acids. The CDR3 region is CASSLGRSYEQYF. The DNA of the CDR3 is TGCGCCAGCAGCTTAGGCAGGTCCTACGAGCAGTACTTC. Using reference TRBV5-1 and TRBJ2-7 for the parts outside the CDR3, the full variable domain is KAGVTQTPRYLIKTRGQQVTLSCSPISGHRSVSWYQQTPGQGLQFLFEYFSETQRNKGNFPGRFSGRQFSNSRSEMNVSTLELGDSALYLCASSLGRSYEQYFGPGTRLTVT.

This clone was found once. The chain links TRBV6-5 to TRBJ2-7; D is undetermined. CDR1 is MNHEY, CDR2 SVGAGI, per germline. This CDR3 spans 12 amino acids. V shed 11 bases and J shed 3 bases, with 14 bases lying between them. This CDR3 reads CAVQSSSYEQYF. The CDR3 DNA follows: TGTGCCGTCCAGTCCTCTAGCTACGAGCAGTACTTC.

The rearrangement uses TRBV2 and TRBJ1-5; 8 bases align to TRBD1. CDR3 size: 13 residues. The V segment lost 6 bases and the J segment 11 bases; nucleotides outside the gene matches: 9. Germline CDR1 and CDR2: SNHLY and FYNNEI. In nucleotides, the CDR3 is TGTGCCAGCAGGGGACAGGCTCCATCGGCCCAGCATTTT. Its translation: CASRGQAPSAQHF.

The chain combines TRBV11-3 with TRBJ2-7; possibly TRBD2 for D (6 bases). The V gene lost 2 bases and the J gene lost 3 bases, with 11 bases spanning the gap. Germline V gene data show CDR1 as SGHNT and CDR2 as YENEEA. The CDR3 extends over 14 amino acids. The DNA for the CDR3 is TGTGCCAGCAGCTTACAGGGAGGAGACTACGAGCAGTACTTC. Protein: CASSLQGGDYEQYF.